These T cell receptor beta chains were read from a single sample in a study of T cell responses to AZD1222 COVID-19 vaccine. This table comes from immunoSEQ multiplex PCR, and its TCRdb copy is limited to in-frame clones, with some not included. The sample has more than 70,000 clones; 88% are singletons. Sequencing was performed on peripheral blood, taken on day 0 of MenACWY control vaccination. The receptors stem from an adult in good health. Each CDR3 is given with its conserved first and last residue.

j_call v_call cdr3_aa
TRBJ1-2 TRBV30 CAWSGQGGYTF
TRBJ1-3 TRBV4-2 CASSQFFDSPDSGNTIYF
TRBJ1-6 TRBV3-1/TRBV3-2 CASSFAGSGSPLHF
TRBJ1-6 TRBV7-2 CASSDMQGTPLHF
TRBJ1-2 TRBV7-9 CASSLTGVLNYGYTF
TRBJ2-2 TRBV3-1/TRBV3-2 CASSPLQGAPTGELFF
TRBJ2-3 TRBV28 CASSRRQGHRQTDTQYF
TRBJ1-5 TRBV4-3 CASSQDRGQTNQPQHF
TRBJ1-4 TRBV29-1 CSVEDPGKGATNEKLFF
TRBJ2-3 TRBV4-3 CASSQDGTSGSTDTQYF
TRBJ1-1 TRBV19 CASSMVSGGYTEAFF
TRBJ1-5 TRBV12-5 CASGLRRDQPQHF
TRBJ2-2 TRBV7-2 CASSLVPAANTGELFF
TRBJ1-6 TRBV6-8 CASSLGAVYNSPLHF
TRBJ2-2 TRBV18 CASSPQGSRGTGELFF
TRBJ1-6 TRBV29-1 CSVRDGQNNSPLHF
TRBJ2-7 TRBV7-9 CASSSETYEQYF
TRBJ1-1 TRBV5-4 CASSFPTGGTEAFF
TRBJ2-7 TRBV18 CASSLDSSSYEQYF
TRBJ1-5 TRBV12-3/TRBV12-4 CASSLGVHQPQHF
TRBJ1-1 TRBV7-3 CASSSSGQGNTEAFF
TRBJ1-5 TRBV10-2 CASSPDYGTGWQPQHF
TRBJ2-3 TRBV11-3 CASSLGVLAGPYSTDTQYF
TRBJ1-2 TRBV14 CASSLIDRGHGYGYTF
TRBJ2-1 TRBV6-5 CASRQRQGTYNEQFF
TRBJ1-4 TRBV2 CASSIGGSTNEKLFF
TRBJ2-3 TRBV6-4 CASSDGGARTDTQYF
TRBJ1-4 TRBV4-2 CASSPSQGEREKLFF
TRBJ1-1 TRBV6-5 CATNPGGLALEAFF
TRBJ2-2 TRBV24-1 CATSDGPMREGELFF
TRBJ2-7 TRBV27 CASSLGAPYEQYF
TRBJ2-5 TRBV7-6 CASSYPGQETQYF